This T cell receptor (beta chain) appears in the sequencing data of a study of cytomegalovirus exposure and HLA in healthy donors. Findings of the study overall: The authors enumerated 150 to 200 TCR beta chains as linked to cytomegalovirus.

On this clone: The antigen is undetermined.

Unrecorded immune exposure was likely among donors, who were nominally healthy when sampled. 60 Vbeta and 13 Jbeta primers were used in PCR. Authors' data handling: As a later analysis found, there were 70 million to 90 million unique TCR beta chains, of which some 9.9 million were shared. Generated by immunoSEQ multiplex PCR, the TCRdb table keeps only in-frame clones and is missing some. V, J and clone size derive from that table, while D and trimming were established from the DNA sequence. Of 210,000 or so clones in the sample, 75% to 85% were seen once. Sequenced: PBMCs. This TCR derives from a girl between 10 and 17 years old in good health and CMV-seronegative.

CDR3 nucleotide sequence: TGTGCCAGCAGCTCTCCTAACAATGAGCAGTTCTTC. It specifies CASSSPNNEQFF. V and J are TRBV4-2 and TRBJ2-1; no clear D. Germline V lookup: CDR1 LGHNA, CDR2 YNFKEQ. V was cut by 5 bases and J by 5 bases, with 7 bases left in between. The CDR3 totals 12 residues.